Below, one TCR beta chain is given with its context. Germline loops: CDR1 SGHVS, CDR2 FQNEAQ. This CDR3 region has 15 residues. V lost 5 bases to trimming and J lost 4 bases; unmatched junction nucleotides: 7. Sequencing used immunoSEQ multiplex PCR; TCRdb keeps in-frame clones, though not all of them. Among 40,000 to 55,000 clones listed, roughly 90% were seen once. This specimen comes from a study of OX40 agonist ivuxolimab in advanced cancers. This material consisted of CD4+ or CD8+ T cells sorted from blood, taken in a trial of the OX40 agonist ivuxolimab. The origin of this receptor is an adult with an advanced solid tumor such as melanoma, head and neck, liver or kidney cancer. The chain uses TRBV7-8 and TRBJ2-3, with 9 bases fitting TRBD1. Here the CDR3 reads CASSRQGVTADTQYF. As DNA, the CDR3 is TGTGCCAGCAGCCGACAGGGGGTTACAGCAGATACGCAGTATTTT.